The 21 T cell receptor beta chains given below trace back to one sample, sequenced in a study of identical twins. TCRdb processed the 5' RACE reads anew with MiXCR; each CDR3 protein has one entry. The sample holds 250,000 or so distinct CDR3 sequences, approximately 7% seen once. This sample also appeared in a second study, on yellow fever vaccine responses in identical twins.

Sequenced: memory (CD45RO+) T cells sorted from blood. The receptors originated from a woman aged 18-35 years in good health.

This clonotype was observed many times. This chain joins TRBV27 and TRBJ2-7; 7 bases line up with TRBD1. J gave up 2 bases and V 6 bases, and 10 bases lay outside the gene matches. Germline lookup yields CDR1 MNHEY and CDR2 SMNVEV (reference sequence). The CDR3 contains 15 residues. The DNA for the CDR3 is TGTGCCAGCAGCAAGTCCGGGACAGTTCCCTACGAGCAGTACTTC. Its protein is CASSKSGTVPYEQYF.

This rearrangement joins TRBV20-1 to TRBJ2-7, with TRBD1 as a possible D gene (5 bases). Trimming took 6 bases from V and 9 from J, leaving 15 bases between them. The CDR3 has 11 amino acids. Per the germline V gene, CDR1 is DFQATT and CDR2 is SNEGSKA (reference sequence). The CDR3 is CSAPGQGGQYF. The CDR3 DNA is TGCAGTGCCCCCGGGCAGGGTGGGCAGTACTTC.

This clonotype was detected only a few times. The CDR3 region has the DNA TGTGCCAGCAGCGCCCCTCTGGGGGAAGACAGGAGATCCTACAATGAGCAGTTCTTC. It is translated as CASSAPLGEDRRSYNEQFF. This chain links TRBV11-2 with TRBJ2-1; TRBD1 might be the D (6 bases). This CDR3 comprises 19 residues. V dropped 5 bases and J dropped 1 base, with 24 bases sitting between them. Per germline, CDR1 SGHAT and CDR2 FQNNGV.

The chain employs TRBV12-3 or TRBV12-4 and TRBJ2-2, with 7 bases aligning to TRBD2. The length of the CDR3 is 16 residues. V lost 2 bases and J lost 4; bases outside the gene matches: 7. CDR3 nucleotides: TGTGCCAGCAGTTTACGCGGGACTACCTTCACCGGGGAGCTGTTTTTT. This codes for CASSLRGTTFTGELFF.

This clonotype has a count of ten or more. The chain carries TRBV28 and TRBJ2-7; possibly TRBD1 or TRBD2 for D (6 bases each). Germline V CDR1 and CDR2: MDHEN, SYDVKM. The CDR3 has 14 amino acids. Trimming pared 10 bases from V and 2 bases from J, leaving 18 bases between. Here the CDR3 DNA reads TGTGCCACCATAAACTGGAGGGGGACCTACGAGCAGTACGTC. Residues: CATINWRGTYEQYV.

This clonotype was counted a few times. V and J are TRBV7-2 and TRBJ2-2; 8 nucleotides match TRBD1. The CDR3 covers 15 residues. Germline assignment: CDR1 SGHTA and CDR2 FQGNSA. V shed 5 bases, J shed 4 bases, and the junction held 6 bases outside the gene matches. CDR3 nucleotide sequence: TGTGCCAGCAGCATCAGGGGGCTTGGCACCGGGGAGCTGTTTTTT. Encoded protein: CASSIRGLGTGELFF.

V usage is TRBV24-1 and J usage is TRBJ2-5; a possible D gene is TRBD2 (5 bases). In germline, CDR1 is KGHDR, CDR2 SFDVKD. Trimming cost V 9 bases and J 6 bases, with 16 bases left between them. The CDR3 covers 13 residues. DNA of the CDR3: TGTGCCACCGAGGGCCCCCTAGGAAAGACCCAGTACTTC. Translated, it gives CATEGPLGKTQYF.

The chain combines TRBV12-3 or TRBV12-4 with TRBJ2-7; 12 bases line up with TRBD2. The ends lost 5 bases at V and 3 bases at J; junction bases unmatched: 8. This CDR3 comprises 16 residues. The DNA for the CDR3 is TGTGCCAGCAGTAGGGGGACTAGCGGGCCCTACTACGAGCAGTACTTC. It translates to CASSRGTSGPYYEQYF.

The genes are TRBV11-2 and TRBJ2-7; D could derive from TRBD1 or TRBD2 (6 bases each). Trimming took 0 bases from V and 2 from J, leaving 11 bases between them. Looked up from germline, CDR1 is SGHAT and CDR2 is FQNNGV. CDR3 size: 15 residues. The CDR3 coding sequence is TGTGCCAGCAGCTTAGAACGGGGGCCGGCCTACGAGCAGTACGTC. It is translated as CASSLERGPAYEQYV.

This clonotype was seen a few times. The chain has TRBV28 and TRBJ1-1; a possible D gene is TRBD1 (6 bases). CDR1 and CDR2 (germline): MDHEN, SYDVKM. The CDR3 totals 20 residues. The V end was cut by 3 bases, the J end by 0 bases, with 26 bases between. The CDR3 DNA sequence: TGTGCCAGCAGTTTGGCCCCGTCGGGCCAGGGGCGGCCCTTGAACACTGAAGCTTTCTTT. It translates to CASSLAPSGQGRPLNTEAFF.

In this sample, this clonotype turned up many times. The chain employs TRBV20-1 and TRBJ2-1; D is possibly TRBD1 (5 bases). Deletions cut 5 bases from V and 5 bases from J, with 10 bases between. Germline CDR1 DFQATT, CDR2 SNEGSKA (reference sequence). CDR3 size: 12 residues. The chain's CDR3 is CSASRQNNEQFF. CDR3 DNA: TGCAGTGCTTCACGACAGAACAATGAGCAGTTCTTC.

This clonotype showed up many times. CDR3 amino acids: CAISGTDDSNQPQHF. The CDR3 region has the DNA TGTGCCATCAGTGGGACGGATGATAGCAATCAGCCCCAGCATTTT. The chain joins TRBV10-3 to TRBJ1-5; D uncertain. In germline, CDR1 is ENHRY, CDR2 SYGVKD. The CDR3 is 15 residues long. Trimming left V 4 bases short and J 0 bases short, with 10 bases between.

This clonotype was seen a handful of times. The CDR3 loop is CAINPGQGSDTQYF. CDR3 nucleotide sequence: TGTGCCATCAACCCGGGACAGGGATCAGATACGCAGTATTTT. The rearrangement joins TRBV10-3 to TRBJ2-3; 9 nucleotides line up with TRBD1. The V gene's germline CDR1 is ENHRY and CDR2 SYGVKD. The CDR3 runs to 14 residues. The ends lost 7 bases at V and 4 bases at J; junction bases unmatched: 6.

This clonotype showed up just a few times. This chain uses TRBV27 with TRBJ1-1; D perhaps matches TRBD1 (6 bases). In germline, CDR1 is MNHEY, CDR2 SMNVEV (reference sequence). Trimming pared 10 bases from V and 0 bases from J, leaving 12 bases between. The CDR3 has 13 amino acids. The CDR3 loop is CANDDRLNTEAFF. CDR3 in DNA: TGTGCCAACGACGACAGGTTGAACACTGAAGCTTTCTTT.

Many counts were recorded for this clonotype. The V call is TRBV29-1, the J call TRBJ2-3, with TRBD2 as a possible D gene (6 bases). This CDR3 spans 14 amino acids. Germline V gives CDR1 SQVTM, CDR2 ANQGSEA. The germline V and J ends were trimmed by 7 bases and 6 bases, with 20 bases remaining between them. The CDR3 DNA reads TGCAGCGGTATTGGGACTCCCCGGGGGGATACGCAGTATTTT. As protein: CSGIGTPRGDTQYF.

This clonotype showed up just a few times. The V call is TRBV12-3 or TRBV12-4, the J call TRBJ2-5; no firm D call. V dropped 8 bases and J dropped 0 bases, with 10 bases sitting between them. This CDR3 spans 13 amino acids. In DNA, the CDR3 is TGTGCCAGCGGCGAGGAGAACCAAGAGACCCAGTACTTC. It encodes CASGEENQETQYF.

This clonotype turned up a few times. The chain carries TRBV6-5 and TRBJ2-5; a possible D gene is TRBD1 (6 bases). This CDR3 is 18 amino acids long. From germline, CDR1 is MNHEY and CDR2 SVGAGI. The V end was cut by 0 bases, the J end by 4 bases, with 21 bases between. The CDR3 DNA is TGTGCCAGCAGTTACTCGCCCGGAGCGCCCAAAGGGGGAGAGACCCAGTACTTC. Its translation is CASSYSPGAPKGGETQYF.

This clonotype was observed many times. The chain employs TRBV3-1 and TRBJ1-2; TRBD1 aligns across 7 bases. Germline loops: CDR1 LGHDT, CDR2 YNNKEL (reference sequence). V lost 4 bases to trimming and J lost 8 bases; unmatched junction nucleotides: 4. This CDR3 has 12 residues. CDR3 region: CASSPNRGGYTF. As DNA, the CDR3 is TGTGCCAGCAGCCCAAACAGGGGCGGCTACACCTTC.

This clonotype was seen repeatedly, ten times or more. DNA for the CDR3: TGTGCCAGCAGTGAACAGGGGAGTGAATACGAGCAGTACTTC. Translated, it gives CASSEQGSEYEQYF. The chain couples TRBV25-1 to TRBJ2-7; a weak D match, TRBD1 (6 bases). This CDR3 comprises 14 residues. Trimming pared 2 bases from V and 4 bases from J, leaving 12 bases between. CDR1 MGHDK and CDR2 SYGVNS come from the germline V gene.

The chain couples TRBV11-2 to TRBJ1-5, with TRBD1 as a possible D gene (5 bases). V was shortened by 3 bases and J by 4 bases, with 10 bases between the two germline ends. Germline lookup yields CDR1 SGHAT and CDR2 FQNNGV. The CDR3 covers 14 residues. The CDR3 coding sequence is TGTGCCAGCAGCTTTTCTCAGGGAAATCAGCCCCAGCATTTT. Translated, it gives CASSFSQGNQPQHF.

The chain recombines TRBV10-1 with TRBJ1-5; D is undetermined. V lost 5 bases and J lost 9, with 11 bases in between. This CDR3 contains 12 residues. The germline gives CDR1 WNHNN, CDR2 SYGVQD (reference sequence). The CDR3 spells CASSKGLGPQHF. For the CDR3, the DNA is TGCGCCAGCAGTAAGGGCCTAGGGCCCCAGCATTTT.